This TCR beta chain was identified in a study of CD8+CD57+ T cells in acquired aplastic anemia. At the level of the study: DNA recovered from sorted CD4+ and CD8+ cells had a mean of roughly 3 ug. General study points: Common to patients and controls were twenty-nine CD8+ CDR3 sequences. Simpson's diversity of CD8+ cells was not significantly different in patients compared with controls.

Genomic DNA, the template, was used for profiling of the TCR beta VDJ and CDR3. TCRdb itself ran the reads through MiXCR, one entry per CDR3 protein. Of 150,000 to 200,000 distinct CDR3 sequences in the sample, less than 65% were seen once. This clonotype turned up a few times. Its antigen is not known. The CDR3 runs to 12 residues. V lost 5 bases and J lost 5, with 6 bases in between. The chain couples TRBV12-3 or TRBV12-4 to TRBJ2-2; D remains unclear. The clonotype comes from a human donor with severe aplastic anemia or a healthy control (not recorded which). Material for sequencing was sorted CD4+, CD8+, or CD8+CD57+ T cells (not recorded which) from PBMCs. CDR3 sequence (DNA): TGTGCCAGCAGTCCCACAACCGGGGAGCTGTTTTTT. Protein product: CASSPTTGELFF.